What follows are 22 T cell receptor beta chains derived from one specimen sequenced in a study of cytomegalovirus exposure and HLA in healthy donors. Sequenced by immunoSEQ multiplex PCR; TCRdb stores in-frame clones only, minus some. The sample records over 200,000 clones, about 90% being singletons. The specimen sequenced was PBMCs. These TCRs come from a woman between 18 and 29 years old in good health and CMV-seronegative.

This clone was counted once. The chain combines TRBV5-1 with TRBJ2-7; 10 nucleotides agree with TRBD1. Trimming removed 3 bases from V and 3 bases from J; junction bases left unmatched: 6. This CDR3 region has 15 residues. Germline assignment: CDR1 SGHRS and CDR2 YFSETQ. The CDR3 spells CASSWGQGIFYEQYF. The DNA for the CDR3 is TGCGCCAGCAGCTGGGGACAGGGGATTTTCTACGAGCAGTACTTC.

This chain joins TRBV2 and TRBJ2-3; 8 nucleotides align to TRBD1. The CDR3 has 13 amino acids. The V and J ends lost 2 bases and 8 bases, in that order; junction bases with no gene match: 3. CDR1 is SNHLY and CDR2 is FYNNEI in the germline V gene. Written as DNA, the CDR3 is TGTGCCAGCAGTGAACAGGGGGCAGGTACGCAGTATTTT. Translating it yields CASSEQGAGTQYF.

The chain has TRBV7-8 and TRBJ2-3, with 7 bases that match TRBD1. This CDR3 contains 15 residues. V lost 5 bases and J lost 3; bases outside the gene matches: 8. CDR1 and CDR2 from the germline V gene are SGHVS and FQNEAQ. CDR3 coding DNA: TGTGCCAGCAGCACAAGACAGGGCCGGACAGATACGCAGTATTTT. It is translated as CASSTRQGRTDTQYF.

The rearrangement uses TRBV5-4 and TRBJ1-1, with 8 bases aligning to TRBD1. Germline values: CDR1 SGHNT, CDR2 YYREEE (reference sequence). This CDR3 spans 16 amino acids. Trimming cost V 0 bases and J 0 bases; bases outside gene matches: 4. The CDR3 reads CASSLVQGAMNTEAFF. The CDR3 DNA reads TGTGCCAGCAGCTTGGTTCAGGGGGCGATGAACACTGAAGCTTTCTTT.

The CDR3 nucleotides read TGTGCCAGCAGCGGCAACAGGGGGGACACTGAAGCTTTCTTT. It specifies CASSGNRGDTEAFF. The chain carries TRBV9 and TRBJ1-1, with 8 nucleotides matching TRBD1. Per germline, CDR1 SGDLS and CDR2 YYNGEE. The CDR3 extends over 14 amino acids. Trimming cost V 3 bases and J 3 bases; bases outside gene matches: 4.

The chain combines TRBV11-2 with TRBJ2-7, with 7 bases that match TRBD1. Trimming took 2 bases from V and 6 from J; bases not matched to a gene: 13. The length of the CDR3 is 16 residues. Germline CDR1 SGHAT, CDR2 FQNNGV. CDR3 amino acids: CASSLPLTGRKVEQYF. CDR3 nucleotides: TGTGCCAGCAGCTTACCCCTGACAGGGCGGAAGGTCGAGCAGTACTTC.

The chain carries TRBV5-4 and TRBJ2-6, with D possibly TRBD1 on 6 matching bases. The CDR3 has 15 residues. V was cut by 4 bases and J by 7 bases, with 15 bases left in between. Germline V lookup: CDR1 SGHNT, CDR2 YYREEE (reference sequence). DNA for the CDR3: TGTGCCAGCAGCGTATCGACAGGATCTGCCAACGTCCTGACTTTC. Translation gives CASSVSTGSANVLTF.

The chain has TRBV29-1 and TRBJ1-2; 8 nucleotides agree with TRBD1. The CDR3 spans 12 residues. CDR1 and CDR2 (germline): SQVTM, ANQGSEA. The trim removed 1 base at V and 9 bases at J, leaving 4 bases unmatched. CDR3 nucleotide sequence: TGCAGCGTTGAAGGGACAGGGCGGAGCTACACCTTC. Protein sequence: CSVEGTGRSYTF.

This chain links TRBV7-2 with TRBJ2-1; a weak D match, TRBD1 (5 bases). V shed 1 base and J shed 2 bases, with 9 bases lying between them. This CDR3 is built from 15 residues. The germline V gene encodes CDR1 SGHTA and CDR2 FQGNSA. The CDR3 bases are TGTGCCAGCAGCTTAGAGGCAGGGCCCTACAATGAGCAGTTCTTC. Its protein product is CASSLEAGPYNEQFF.

The chain joins TRBV29-1 to TRBJ2-3, with D maybe TRBD2 (5 bases). V dropped 4 bases and J dropped 5 bases, with 19 bases sitting between them. Germline loops: CDR1 SQVTM, CDR2 ANQGSEA. The CDR3 totals 15 residues. The CDR3 region has the DNA TGCAGCGTTGGGGGAGACGGCACCCTCCAAGATACGCAGTATTTT. It yields the protein CSVGGDGTLQDTQYF.

The rearrangement joins TRBV7-9 to TRBJ2-5; TRBD1 agrees at 7 bases. The CDR3 consists of 14 residues. Germline V gives CDR1 SEHNR, CDR2 FQNEAQ (reference sequence). Trimming removed 3 bases from V and 2 bases from J; junction bases left unmatched: 3. CDR3 bases: TGTGCCAGCAGCTTCGACAGGGAACAAGAGACCCAGTACTTC. Translated: CASSFDREQETQYF.

The CDR3 coding sequence is TGTGCCAGCAGTTCCTCTTTTTACTCCTACGAGCAGTACTTC. Its protein is CASSSSFYSYEQYF. The chain has TRBV27 and TRBJ2-7; no clear D. CDR1 is MNHEY and CDR2 is SMNVEV in the germline V gene (reference sequence). CDR3 size: 14 residues. The V end was cut by 4 bases, the J end by 0 bases, with 10 bases between.

This clone was counted a few times. The chain carries TRBV4-3 and TRBJ1-1; unclear D gene. This CDR3 spans 16 amino acids. Per germline, CDR1 LGHNA and CDR2 YSLEER. Trimming left V 0 bases short and J 4 bases short, with 15 bases between. Here the CDR3 reads CASSQETAFEGTEAFF. The CDR3 DNA reads as TGCGCCAGCAGCCAAGAAACCGCGTTCGAGGGCACTGAAGCTTTCTTT.

V usage is TRBV4-1 and J usage is TRBJ2-7; 9 bases are shared with TRBD2. Germline V CDR1 and CDR2: MGHRA, YSYEKL. Trimming took 3 bases from V and 4 from J; bases not matched to a gene: 13. CDR3 length: 17 amino acids. The CDR3 sequence: CASSQEEGGLALYEQYF. The DNA for the CDR3 is TGCGCCAGCAGCCAGGAGGAAGGTGGACTAGCGTTATACGAGCAGTACTTC.

The genes are TRBV6-5 and TRBJ2-1; TRBD2 aligns across 10 bases. The CDR3 has 15 amino acids. V lost 2 bases, J lost 7 bases, and 5 bases stayed unmatched. The V gene's germline CDR1 is MNHEY and CDR2 SVGAGI. The CDR3: CASSYQTSGWNEQFF. The CDR3 DNA is TGTGCCAGCAGTTACCAGACTAGCGGGTGGAATGAGCAGTTCTTC.

The chain links TRBV29-1 to TRBJ2-1, with 7 bases identical to TRBD2. Germline CDR1 is SQVTM and CDR2 is ANQGSEA. V shed 4 bases, J shed 7 bases, and the junction held 19 bases outside the gene matches. The CDR3 consists of 17 residues. DNA for the CDR3: TGCAGCGTTGTTAATTGGGGGAGGGTCACGGGAGTGAATGAGCAGTTCTTC. Amino acids: CSVVNWGRVTGVNEQFF.

The chain uses TRBV4-2 and TRBJ2-3; 9 nucleotides align to TRBD2. Looked up from germline, CDR1 is LGHNA and CDR2 is YNFKEQ. Trimming removed 0 bases from V and 6 bases from J; junction bases left unmatched: 4. The CDR3 is 15 residues long. The CDR3 protein is CASSQEREGYDTQYF. In DNA, the CDR3 is TGTGCCAGCAGCCAAGAGCGGGAGGGGTACGATACGCAGTATTTT.

This rearrangement joins TRBV10-1 to TRBJ2-1; TRBD2 matches 10 bases. CDR3 length equals 16 residues. The J segment lost 5 bases and the V segment lost 9 bases, leaving 13 bases of the junction unmatched. Germline-derived CDR1 and CDR2 are WNHNN and SYGVQD (reference sequence). The CDR3 loop reads CASRPRPSGGDNEQFF. The CDR3 nucleotides are TGCGCCAGTCGCCCGAGACCTAGCGGGGGAGACAATGAGCAGTTCTTC.

The chain combines TRBV28 with TRBJ2-7, with D possibly being TRBD1 (5 bases). Germline CDR1 reads MDHEN; CDR2 reads SYDVKM. This CDR3 has 17 residues. The V end was cut by 5 bases, the J end by 5 bases, with 25 bases between. DNA for the CDR3: TGTGCCAGCAGTCCTACCCCCTTAGGGGTGCGGAATCACGAGCAGTACTTC. Protein product: CASSPTPLGVRNHEQYF.

The chain employs TRBV7-2 and TRBJ2-1, with 13 nucleotides matching TRBD2. The length of the CDR3 is 18 residues. With V trimmed by 3 bases and J by 2 bases, 7 bases remained unmatched. Germline V gene lookup returns CDR1 SGHTA and CDR2 FQGNSA. As DNA, the CDR3 is TGTGCCAGCAGCTTTTCCCGGGGACTAGCGGGACCCTACAATGAGCAGTTCTTC. Translated, it gives CASSFSRGLAGPYNEQFF.

This chain connects TRBV10-3 to TRBJ2-3; possible D gene TRBD2, 7 bases. With 6 bases removed from V and 4 bases from J, the gap between germline ends came to 14 bases. Germline CDR1 reads ENHRY; CDR2 reads SYGVKD. CDR3 length: 14 residues. The CDR3 region is CAIRVRGGADTQYF. The DNA of the CDR3 is TGTGCCATCAGGGTTAGAGGGGGGGCAGATACGCAGTATTTT.

The chain recombines TRBV27 with TRBJ1-1; 7 positions match TRBD1. The CDR3 is 14 residues long. Germline V gene lookup returns CDR1 MNHEY and CDR2 SMNVEV (reference sequence). J gave up 3 bases and V 2 bases, and 3 bases lay outside the gene matches. CDR3 loop: CASSLGQGDTEAFF. Here the CDR3 DNA reads TGTGCCAGCAGTTTAGGGCAGGGGGACACTGAAGCTTTCTTT.